These 21 T cell receptor beta chains share one sample of origin, sequenced in a study of radiotherapy plus CTLA-4 blockade in lung cancer. The method was immunoSEQ multiplex PCR; TCRdb's version includes in-frame clones alone and lacks a portion of them. The table lists 90,000 to 100,000 clones, 80% to 90% of them singletons. The specimen was peripheral blood, collected from a patient treated with radiotherapy plus ipilimumab. The receptors originated from a human donor with non-small cell lung cancer that progressed on radiotherapy plus ipilimumab.

The genes are TRBV6-1 and TRBJ2-1; tentative D call: TRBD2 (5 bases). The CDR3 runs to 15 residues. CDR1 and CDR2 from the germline V gene are MNHNS and SASEGT. The germline V and J ends were trimmed by 4 bases and 3 bases, with 13 bases remaining between them. CDR3 sequence: CASSGQQGSYNEQFF. CDR3 DNA sequence: TGTGCCAGCAGTGGTCAACAAGGGAGCTACAATGAGCAGTTCTTC.

The chain uses TRBV9 and TRBJ2-3; TRBD1 might be the D (5 bases). Germline-derived CDR1 and CDR2 are SGDLS and YYNGEE. The length of the CDR3 is 16 residues. Trimming cost V 0 bases and J 3 bases, with 14 bases left between them. The CDR3 here is CASSVVGQGLTDTQYF. The CDR3 DNA is TGTGCCAGCAGCGTAGTAGGGCAGGGATTGACAGATACGCAGTATTTT. Full variable domain (outside the CDR3, taken from reference TRBV9 and TRBJ2-3): DSGVTQTPKHLITATGQRVTLRCSPRSGDLSVYWYQQSLDQGLQFLIQYYNGEERAKGNILERFSAQQFPDLHSELNLSSLELGDSALYFCASSVVGQGLTDTQYFGPGTRLTVL.

The rearrangement uses TRBV7-9 and TRBJ2-7; 16 bases map to TRBD2. The ends lost 4 bases at V and 3 bases at J; junction bases unmatched: 12. The CDR3 is 19 amino acids. The germline CDR1 and CDR2 sequences are SEHNR and FQNEAQ (reference sequence). The CDR3 DNA is TGTGCCAGCAGCTCATACCCCGGGACTAGCGGGAGGGAACTCTACGAGCAGTACTTC. This codes for CASSSYPGTSGRELYEQYF.

The V and J genes are TRBV7-3 and TRBJ2-3; D call uncertain. Trimming stripped 2 bases from V and 5 bases from J, with 11 bases between. The CDR3 sequence is 14 residues long. Germline assignment: CDR1 SGHTA and CDR2 FQGTGA. This CDR3 is CASSLESPGDTQYF. The CDR3, as DNA: TGTGCCAGCAGCTTAGAGTCCCCCGGAGATACGCAGTATTTT.

The chain uses TRBV2 and TRBJ1-3, with no clear D. This CDR3 is 14 amino acids long. The V and J ends lost 7 bases and 2 bases respectively, with 12 bases between them. CDR1 is SNHLY, CDR2 FYNNEI, per germline. CDR3 nucleotides: TGTGCCAGCACCCTCTCAATGACTGGAAACACCATATATTTT. Translating gives CASTLSMTGNTIYF.

CDR3: CASSGQVANTGELFF. The DNA for the CDR3 is TGCGCCAGCAGTGGGCAGGTGGCGAACACCGGGGAGCTGTTTTTT. The chain recombines TRBV5-1 with TRBJ2-2; D not certain. The CDR3 is 15 residues long. Germline CDR1 reads SGHRS; CDR2 reads YFSETQ. Trimming shortened V by 5 bases and J by 0 bases, and 11 bases separated the two germline ends.

The chain couples TRBV6-1 to TRBJ2-3; weak D call: TRBD1 (5 bases). This CDR3 has 15 amino acids. Germline assignment: CDR1 MNHNS and CDR2 SASEGT. V dropped 4 bases and J dropped 4 bases, with 15 bases sitting between them. In nucleotides, the CDR3 is TGTGCCAGCAGTGGAGTCCAGGGCCGCCCAGATACGCAGTATTTT. Translation gives CASSGVQGRPDTQYF.

The rearrangement uses TRBV6-1 and TRBJ2-5; the D is unclear. The V and J ends lost 0 bases and 5 bases respectively, with 10 bases between them. CDR1 is MNHNS, CDR2 SASEGT, per germline. The CDR3 sequence is 14 residues long. The CDR3 loop is CASSEAPIRETQYF. CDR3 sequence (DNA): TGTGCCAGCAGTGAAGCCCCGATAAGGGAGACCCAGTACTTC.

Regarding this clone: The junction shows a germline mismatch at one end, possibly a read error. The chain has TRBV11-1 and TRBJ2-7; 8 nucleotides align to TRBD2. CDR1 and CDR2 (germline): SGHAT, FQDESV (reference sequence). The CDR3 consists of 17 residues. CDR3 DNA: TGTGCCAGCAGCTTAGTTGGCGGGAGGCCAAACAACTACGAGCCGTACTTC. This codes for CASSLVGGRPNNYEPYF.

The gene calls are TRBV5-4 and TRBJ2-3; D gene unclear. V was pared by 4 bases and J by 0 bases, with 15 bases between. The CDR3 is made up of 16 amino acids. CDR1 is SGHNT, CDR2 YYREEE, per germline (reference sequence). This chain's CDR3 is CASSPSLISSTDTQYF. Here the CDR3 DNA reads TGTGCCAGCAGCCCTTCCCTGATATCTAGCACAGATACGCAGTATTTT.

This clone occurred a few times. J is TRBJ2-3 and V is TRBV5-1, with 7 bases identical to TRBD2. The CDR3 is 13 amino acids. With 2 bases clipped from V and 6 bases from J, the junction kept 3 bases outside the gene matches. Germline V lookup: CDR1 SGHRS, CDR2 YFSETQ. CDR3 DNA: TGCGCCAGCAGCTTCGGGGAGGGGGATACGCAGTATTTT. This encodes CASSFGEGDTQYF.

This clone has just one count. V and J are TRBV6-1 and TRBJ1-1; D is unresolved. CDR3 length equals 11 residues. CDR1 and CDR2 from the germline V gene are MNHNS and SASEGT. Deletions cut 10 bases from V and 1 base from J, with 7 bases between. For the CDR3, the DNA is TGTGCCATCACAGCGAACACTGAAGCTTTCTTT. Protein: CAITANTEAFF.

The table lists this clone with a few counts. The gene calls are TRBV6-5 and TRBJ2-1, with TRBD1 identical over 9 bases. The V gene's germline CDR1 is MNHEY and CDR2 SVGAGI. The CDR3 runs to 13 residues. V lost 0 bases and J lost 16; bases outside the gene matches: 7. CDR3 bases: TGTGCCAGCAGTTACTCGACAGGGGGAAAGAGTTTCTTC. Translated, it gives CASSYSTGGKSFF.

The genes are TRBV7-9 and TRBJ2-5, with 9 positions matching TRBD1. The J call may be faulty, since TRBJ2-7 better matches the DNA end. The germline CDR1 and CDR2 sequences are SEHNR and FQNEAQ (reference sequence). There are 16 residues in the CDR3. CDR3 sequence reads: CASSLGPDRGSYEQYF. The CDR3 nucleotides are TGTGCCAGCAGCTTAGGACCGGACAGGGGCTCCTACGAGCAGTACTTC.

The chain links TRBV2 to TRBJ2-5; D not resolved. Germline V lookup: CDR1 SNHLY, CDR2 FYNNEI. The CDR3 runs 13 residues. V was shortened by 6 bases and J by 0 bases, with 8 bases between the two germline ends. Here the CDR3 reads CASRESNQETQYF. Here the CDR3 DNA reads TGTGCCAGCAGAGAAAGTAACCAAGAGACCCAGTACTTC. Full variable domain (rest looked up from reference TRBV2 and TRBJ2-5): EPEVTQTPSHQVTQMGQEVILRCVPISNHLYFYWYRQILGQKVEFLVSFYNNEISEKSEIFDDQFSVERPDGSNFTLKIRSTKLEDSAMYFCASRESNQETQYFGPGTRLLVL.

The CDR3 reads CASSVAWAGVRETQYF. The CDR3 coding sequence is TGTGCCAGCAGCGTAGCCTGGGCGGGAGTTCGGGAGACCCAGTACTTC. The V and J genes are TRBV9 and TRBJ2-5; 7 bases map to TRBD2. The CDR3 has 16 residues. Germline trimming cut 0 bases from V and 5 bases from J; bases unmatched to any gene: 10. The germline gives CDR1 SGDLS, CDR2 YYNGEE.

This clone was seen a single time. J is TRBJ2-7 and V is TRBV11-3; 8 bases align to TRBD1. This CDR3 comprises 14 residues. The V and J ends lost 7 bases and 3 bases, in that order; junction bases with no gene match: 8. The V gene's germline CDR1 is SGHNT and CDR2 YENEEA. CDR3: CASTRTGSSYEQYF. The CDR3, as DNA: TGTGCCAGCACCCGGACAGGGTCAAGCTACGAGCAGTACTTC.

The chain couples TRBV28 to TRBJ1-5; D gene uncertain. Per the germline V gene, CDR1 is MDHEN and CDR2 is SYDVKM. There are 13 residues in the CDR3. Trimming shortened V by 1 base and J by 4 bases, and 5 bases separated the two germline ends. The CDR3 DNA follows: TGTGCCAGCAGTTTATTGGGGAATCAGCCCCAGCATTTT. The encoded protein is CASSLLGNQPQHF.

The table lists this clone with a count of one. This chain joins TRBV5-1 and TRBJ2-1; 10 bases line up with TRBD2. This CDR3 contains 15 residues. The V and J ends lost 0 bases and 7 bases, in that order; junction bases with no gene match: 4. CDR1 SGHRS and CDR2 YFSETQ come from the germline V gene. The CDR3 DNA reads TGCGCCAGCAGCTTGGCTAGCGGGAGTGCGAATGAGCAGTTCTTC. Its protein product is CASSLASGSANEQFF.

V gene TRBV27 combines with J gene TRBJ1-2, with D possibly matching TRBD1 (5 bases). With 6 bases removed from V and 0 bases from J, the gap between germline ends came to 8 bases. Germline CDR1 MNHEY, CDR2 SMNVEV (reference sequence). The CDR3 contains 13 residues. CDR3 residues: CASRRQTNYGYTF. The CDR3 DNA follows: TGTGCCAGCAGACGACAGACTAACTATGGCTACACCTTC.

The chain combines TRBV5-4 with TRBJ1-1; maybe TRBD1 (5 bases). Germline V gene sequence: CDR1 SGHNT, CDR2 YYREEE (reference sequence). The CDR3 sequence is 14 residues long. Trimming left V 0 bases short and J 2 bases short, with 8 bases between. Here the CDR3 DNA reads TGTGCCAGCAGCTTGGGTGGGGGAAACACTGAAGCTTTCTTT. Its protein product is CASSLGGGNTEAFF.